In its sample, the clone carrying this TCR beta chain was seen many times. These data come from a study of T cells in Graves' hyperthyroidism and ophthalmopathy. The V and J ends lost 10 bases and 1 base, in that order; junction bases with no gene match: 10. CDR1 and CDR2 (germline): SNHLY, FYNNEI. The CDR3 covers 16 residues. The TCR beta CDR3 regions underwent amplification using RNA transcripts as the source. Using the HTBI primer set, a first-round RT-PCR was run on the TCR CDR3. One entry per CDR3 protein results from TCRdb running MiXCR on the multiplex PCR reads. This sample has a few hundred thousand distinct CDR3 sequences, with more than 15% found just once.

Sequenced input: blood. The TCR sequence derives from a woman in her sixties or seventies with Graves' ophthalmopathy. The chain uses TRBV2 and TRBJ2-3, with TRBD2 matching over 11 bases. CDR3 loop: CATSPLLAGGTDTQYF. The CDR3 nucleotides read TGTGCCACCTCCCCACTACTAGCGGGGGGCACAGATACGCAGTATTTT.